This is a list of T cell receptor beta chains from one sample in a study of shared clonotypes between healthy human individuals. Sequenced by immunoSEQ multiplex PCR; TCRdb stores in-frame clones only, minus some. Among about 2.4 million clones, approximately 93% were seen once, and the ten largest hold approximately 0.36%. The material sequenced was naive CD4+ T cells from PBMCs. Source of these receptors: a man younger than 35 in good health. Some clones in this sample may be carry-over from other donors' samples. CDR3s include the opening cysteine and the closing phenylalanine or tryptophan. A D gene is named only where the DNA matches it firmly. For some rows the clone size is stated as once, few or many, or as a class when expanded; others skip it.

v_call	clone_size	d_call	j_call	cdr3_nt	cdr3_aa
TRBV14	.	.	TRBJ1-2	TGTGCCAGCAGCCATCCAGGGTTTTATGGCTACACCTTC	CASSHPGFYGYTF
TRBV10-2	.	TRBD2	TRBJ2-5	TGCGCCAGCAGTGAGTCGAGAGCTAGCGGGAGTGAGACCCAGTACTTC	CASSESRASGSETQYF
TRBV28	.	.	TRBJ1-1	TGTGCCAGCAGTTTTGCTCGTGAAGCTTTCTTT	CASSFAREAFF
TRBV4-1	.	TRBD2	TRBJ2-1	TGCGCCAGCAGCCAAGACGGGAATAGCGGGAGCGGGCAGTCCACTGGGCAGTTCTTC	CASSQDGNSGSGQSTGQFF
TRBV5-6	.	.	TRBJ1-5	TGTGCCAGCAGCGTACGGACAGTTAGCAATCAGCCCCAGCATTTT	CASSVRTVSNQPQHF
TRBV28	.	.	TRBJ2-1	TGTGCCAGCAGTTTGCCACAGGGCGATTATGAGCAGTTCTTC	CASSLPQGDYEQFF
TRBV27	.	TRBD1	TRBJ1-3	TGTGCCAGCAGTGGGGACAGGCCCACCGGGGGAAACACCATATATTTT	CASSGDRPTGGNTIYF
TRBV7-9	once	.	TRBJ2-1	TGTGCCAGCAGCTTAGCGCGGGTTCCAAATGAGCAGTTCTTC	CASSLARVPNEQFF
TRBV28	.	TRBD1	TRBJ1-1	TGTGCCAGCAGTTTATCCCTACAGGGGGCGACTGAAGCTTTCTTT	CASSLSLQGATEAFF
TRBV28	.	.	TRBJ2-5	TGTGCCAGTACCCTACTGGGGGAGGAGGAAGAGACCCAGTACTTC	CASTLLGEEEETQYF
TRBV6-1	.	.	TRBJ1-1	TGTGCCAGCAGCTACCCGGGTAAGGGAACTGAAGCTTTCTTT	CASSYPGKGTEAFF
TRBV18	.	.	TRBJ2-1	TGTGCCAGCTCACCAATTGGAGGGAGTGATGGGAATGAGCAGTTCTTC	CASSPIGGSDGNEQFF
TRBV7-2	.	TRBD2	TRBJ2-3	TGTGCCAGCAGCAGGGGACTAGCGGGAGTGGCAGATACGCAGTATTTT	CASSRGLAGVADTQYF
TRBV7-2	.	.	TRBJ2-3	TGTGCCAGCAGCTTACAGTCAGGGGTCGCCTGGGATACGCAGTATTTT	CASSLQSGVAWDTQYF
TRBV27	.	.	TRBJ1-4	TGTGCCAGCAGTTTACCCTATATCGGACAACCTAAACATGCAACTAATGAAAAACTGTTTTTT	CASSLPYIGQPKHATNEKLFF
TRBV5-4	.	TRBD2	TRBJ2-1	TGTGCCAGCAGCTTGACGAGCGGGAGGATCAACAATGAGCAGTTCTTC	CASSLTSGRINNEQFF
TRBV4-2	.	.	TRBJ2-2	TGTGCCAGCAGCCAAGAACAAGGCGGCGGGGAGCTGTTTTTT	CASSQEQGGGELFF
TRBV11-1	.	TRBD2	TRBJ2-5	TGTGCCAGCAGAAGATCTCTAGCGGGAGAGGCTGAGACCCAGTACTTC	CASRRSLAGEAETQYF
TRBV4-1	.	TRBD2	TRBJ2-1	TGCGCCAGCAGCCAAGTCCTAGGCGGGGGGAGGGCCATAGTCAATGAGCAGTTCTTC	CASSQVLGGGRAIVNEQFF
TRBV5-1	.	.	TRBJ2-1	TGCGCCAGCAGCCTGGAGGCGGGGTTGCATGAGCAGTTCTTC	CASSLEAGLHEQFF
TRBV28	.	.	TRBJ2-7	TGTGCCAGCAGGTTCGGGACATCCGAGCAGTACTTC	CASRFGTSEQYF
TRBV28	.	TRBD1	TRBJ2-7	TGTGCCAGCAGTCCAGGTCTGGGACAGGGTTTCTACGAGCAGTACTTC	CASSPGLGQGFYEQYF
TRBV28	.	TRBD2	TRBJ2-7	TGTGCCAGCGGGACTAGCGGAGCCTACGAGCAGTACTTC	CASGTSGAYEQYF
TRBV28	.	TRBD1	TRBJ1-2	TGTGCCAGCAGTTTATCTATGACAGGGGACTTCTATGGCTACACCTTC	CASSLSMTGDFYGYTF
TRBV27	.	.	TRBJ2-3	TGTGCCAGCAGTCCGTGGGACGACTTCACAGATACGCAGTATTTT	CASSPWDDFTDTQYF
TRBV2	.	TRBD2	TRBJ2-7	TGTGCCAGCGGCATGGTAGCGGGAGGGTACGAGCAGTACTTC	CASGMVAGGYEQYF
TRBV6-1	.	.	TRBJ1-1	TGTGCCAGCAGTGAACCGGGACAGAACACTGAAGCTTTCTTT	CASSEPGQNTEAFF
TRBV7-2	.	TRBD2	TRBJ2-3	TGTGCCAGCAGCCCCTCCGCGGGAGTGAGAACAGATACGCAGTATTTT	CASSPSAGVRTDTQYF
TRBV9	.	.	TRBJ2-2	TGTGCCAGCAGCGTAGGACCACTTCTGCTAGGGGCTAACACCGGGGAGCTGTTTTTT	CASSVGPLLLGANTGELFF
TRBV19	.	.	TRBJ1-2	TGTGCCAGTAGTATGTTGGGGCGCTGGTACACCTTC	CASSMLGRWYTF
TRBV28	.	.	TRBJ2-3	TGTGCCAGCAGTTTCTCCGGGAGTACGCAGTATTTT	CASSFSGSTQYF
TRBV28	.	TRBD2	TRBJ2-1	TGTGCCAGTCAGACTAGCGCCTATGAGCAGTTCTTC	CASQTSAYEQFF
TRBV5-1	.	.	TRBJ2-1	TGCGCCAGCAGCTTGCACGGCGGGCTGTCGAGCTACAATGAGCAGTTCTTC	CASSLHGGLSSYNEQFF
TRBV5-4	.	.	TRBJ2-7	TGTGCCAGCAGCCCACAGGGTTCCTACGAGCAGTACTTC	CASSPQGSYEQYF
TRBV9	.	TRBD2	TRBJ2-1	TGTGCCAGCAGCGTGGGACTAGCGGGAGTATCATCCTACAATGAGCAGTTCTTC	CASSVGLAGVSSYNEQFF
TRBV28	.	.	TRBJ2-7	TGTGCCAGCATAGGGGCAGCCTACGAGCAGTACTTC	CASIGAAYEQYF
TRBV5-1	.	TRBD2	TRBJ2-3	TGCGCCAGCAGCTTGGACGGGACTAGCCGCACAGATACGCAGTATTTT	CASSLDGTSRTDTQYF
TRBV19	.	.	TRBJ2-3	TGTGCCAGTACCGCGGGACCCAACACAGATACGCAGTATTTT	CASTAGPNTDTQYF
TRBV6-4	.	.	TRBJ2-5	TGTGCCAGCAGTAACGACTTAGAGGGACCCGTGGGGCCAGAGACCCAGTACTTC	CASSNDLEGPVGPETQYF
TRBV4-2	.	.	TRBJ2-3	TGTGCCAGCAGCCCGGAGCGGACAGATACGCAGTATTTT	CASSPERTDTQYF
TRBV28	.	TRBD2	TRBJ2-3	TGTGCCAGCAGTTCCCCCGAGGGTTGGCGGGAGGGCCATTTGGATACGCAGTATTTT	CASSSPEGWREGHLDTQYF
TRBV6-5	.	.	TRBJ2-2	TGTGCCAGCAGTTACTCCGCCACCGGGGAGCTGTTTTTT	CASSYSATGELFF
TRBV20-1	.	.	TRBJ1-2	TGCAACCCCCCCTGGCGCTACACCTTC	CNPPWRYTF
TRBV29-1	.	.	TRBJ2-2	TGCAGCGTAGAGGAGATCGGGGAGCTGTTTTTT	CSVEEIGELFF
TRBV29-1	.	.	TRBJ2-3	TGCAGCGTTGAAGGTCGGCACACAGATACGCAGTATTTT	CSVEGRHTDTQYF
TRBV5-1	.	.	TRBJ1-1	TGCGCCAGCAGTTCGACAGACCCCTATGGAGGGGACACTGAAGCTTTCTTT	CASSSTDPYGGDTEAFF
TRBV18	.	.	TRBJ2-3	TGTGCCAGCTCAGCAGGACTTACAGATACGCAGTATTTT	CASSAGLTDTQYF
TRBV5-1	.	.	TRBJ2-1	TGCGCCAGCAGCTTGGCCGGGCTAGCTGCCTCCAATGAGCAGTTCTTC	CASSLAGLAASNEQFF
TRBV14	.	.	TRBJ1-4	TGTGCCAGCAGCCAAGTCCCAGGGAGTGGTGAAAAACTGTTTTTT	CASSQVPGSGEKLFF